This TCR beta chain was recovered during a study of technical replicates of blood from a handful of donors. Libraries were prepared by immunoSEQ multiplex PCR; TCRdb keeps only in-frame clonotypes and omits some of them. Seen here are tens of thousands of clones, about 94% observed once, and the top ten hold 0.36%. With V trimmed by 3 bases and J by 0 bases, 8 bases remained unmatched. The CDR3 length is 16 residues. Germline CDR1 and CDR2: SGDLS and YYNGEE. This receptor was obtained from a human donor in good health. This chain links TRBV9 with TRBJ2-7; 8 nucleotides line up with TRBD2. Material for sequencing was T cells isolated from PBMCs. Here the CDR3 DNA reads TGTGCCAGCAGCGGCGCTACTAGCGGACCCTCCTACGAGCAGTACTTC. As protein: CASSGATSGPSYEQYF.